Presented here are 15 T cell receptor beta chains from one specimen sequenced in a study of radiation and T cells in renal cell carcinoma. Treatment specified: 15 Gy SBRT to primary tumor, nephrectomy 4 weeks later. TCRdb's copy holds only in-frame clones and misses some; the assay was immunoSEQ multiplex PCR. In the table there are tens of thousands of clones, 40% to 55% of which are singletons. Material: tumor tissue, obtained from a patient whose treatment included radiotherapy and nephrectomy. The receptors were sampled from a woman in her forties or fifties with renal cell carcinoma.

This chain uses TRBV6-5 with TRBJ2-7, with unresolved D. CDR1 and CDR2 (germline): MNHEY, SVGAGI. The CDR3 loop spans 9 amino acids. The CDR3 nucleotides are TGTGACCGGACGGCCGAGCAGTACTTC. Its translation is CDRTAEQYF.

The chain employs TRBV9 and TRBJ2-6, with D unresolved. CDR3 size: 13 residues. V gave up 2 bases and J gave up 1 base, with 1 base separating them. CDR1 is SGDLS and CDR2 is YYNGEE in the germline V gene. Here the CDR3 reads CASSVSGANVLTF. CDR3 sequence (DNA): TGTGCCAGCAGCGTTTCTGGGGCCAACGTCCTGACTTTC.

V and J are TRBV5-1 and TRBJ1-2, with TRBD1 as a possible D gene (5 bases). The CDR3 has 15 residues. V was trimmed by 0 bases and J by 4 bases, leaving 13 bases between them. Germline CDR1 and CDR2: SGHRS and YFSETQ. CDR3 sequence reads: CASSLDTGLGYGYTF. The CDR3 region has the DNA TGCGCCAGCAGCTTGGACACGGGGCTCGGCTATGGCTACACCTTC.

The rearrangement joins TRBV5-4 to TRBJ2-3, with a possible D match to TRBD2 (6 bases). CDR3 length: 15 residues. The germline CDR1 and CDR2 sequences are SGHNT and YYREEE (reference sequence). The CDR3 DNA is TGTGCTTCTCAGCCCACGGCGGGGATCACAGATACGCAGTATTTT. Its protein product is CASQPTAGITDTQYF.

This clone is categorized as medium-sized. This chain joins TRBV18 and TRBJ2-7; D not certain. Trimming took off 3 bases at V and 2 bases at J, with 14 bases between the two ends. Germline CDR1 and CDR2: KGHSH and LQKENI. The CDR3 consists of 15 residues. CDR3 sequence (DNA): TGTGCCAGCTCACCGTTCGGCTCAACGCCCTACGAGCAGTACTTC. As protein: CASSPFGSTPYEQYF.

This clone was counted at least ten times. This chain links TRBV7-9 with TRBJ1-6, with D possibly matching TRBD1 (5 bases). V dropped 4 bases and J dropped 6 bases, with 7 bases sitting between them. Germline assignment: CDR1 SEHNR and CDR2 FQNEAQ (reference sequence). The CDR3 loop spans 13 amino acids. The CDR3 loop reads CASSSGLNSPLHF. The CDR3, as DNA: TGTGCCAGCAGCTCGGGACTTAATTCACCCCTCCACTTT.

The chain joins TRBV7-9 to TRBJ1-2; D possibly corresponds to TRBD1 (5 bases). CDR1 and CDR2 (germline): SEHNR, FQNEAQ (reference sequence). Trimming shortened V by 1 base and J by 8 bases, and 14 bases separated the two germline ends. The CDR3 contains 14 residues. CDR3 bases: TGTGCCAGCAGCTTAGATGCCGGGGGGGACGGCTACACCTTC. This sequence encodes CASSLDAGGDGYTF.

In its sample, this clone was seen many times. The J gene is TRBJ1-6, the V gene TRBV4-3; D perhaps matches TRBD1 (5 bases). The CDR3 extends over 16 amino acids. V lost 0 bases and J 7 bases, leaving 13 bases between the germline ends. Germline CDR1 is LGHNA and CDR2 is YSLEER. CDR3: CASSQELQAGNSPLHF. CDR3 coding DNA: TGCGCCAGCAGCCAAGAATTACAGGCCGGGAATTCACCCCTCCACTTT.

The chain recombines TRBV25-1 with TRBJ2-7; TRBD1 is a possible D gene (6 bases). Looked up from germline, CDR1 is MGHDK and CDR2 is SYGVNS. The CDR3 contains 13 residues. V shed 5 bases and J shed 3 bases, with 11 bases lying between them. This CDR3 is CASSQGHIYEQYF. In nucleotides, the CDR3 is TGTGCCAGCAGTCAGGGACACATCTACGAGCAGTACTTC.

This clone was observed a handful of times. The rearrangement joins TRBV4-3 to TRBJ1-1; 12 nucleotides agree with TRBD1. The CDR3 has 16 residues. Germline V CDR1 and CDR2: LGHNA, YSLEER. J gave up 5 bases and V 1 base, and 5 bases lay outside the gene matches. The chain's CDR3 is CASSQAGQGARTEAFF. In nucleotides, the CDR3 is TGCGCCAGCAGCCAAGCGGGACAGGGGGCGCGGACTGAAGCTTTCTTT.

This clone was recorded a few times. This chain connects TRBV6-1 to TRBJ2-5; D perhaps matches TRBD1 (6 bases). This CDR3 is built from 11 residues. In germline, CDR1 is MNHNS, CDR2 SASEGT. Trimming left V 7 bases short and J 7 bases short, with 10 bases between. The CDR3 is CASKGVGTQYF. CDR3 bases: TGTGCCAGCAAGGGGGTAGGGACCCAGTACTTC.

The genes are TRBV28 and TRBJ2-6, with D possibly matching TRBD2 (6 bases). Trimming removed 6 bases at V and 0 bases at J, with 18 bases between. Germline-derived CDR1 and CDR2 are MDHEN and SYDVKM. The CDR3 spans 18 residues. The CDR3 DNA reads TGTGCCAGCAGACCGGGACTTTCGACCCTCTCTGGGGCCAACGTCCTGACTTTC. Amino acid sequence: CASRPGLSTLSGANVLTF.

V gene TRBV6-6 combines with J gene TRBJ1-2; tentatively, D is TRBD1 (6 bases). The V end was cut by 2 bases, the J end by 6 bases, with 13 bases between. Germline V CDR1 and CDR2: MNHNY, SVGAGI (reference sequence). CDR3 length: 14 amino acids. For the CDR3, the DNA is TGTGCCAGCAGTTACCTACAGGGTGTGGATGGCTACACCTTC. Translated, it gives CASSYLQGVDGYTF.

In its sample, this clone was seen a few times. J is TRBJ2-7 and V is TRBV7-2; D is perhaps TRBD1 (6 bases). Per the germline V gene, CDR1 is SGHTA and CDR2 is FQGNSA. CDR3 size: 14 residues. The V gene lost 5 bases and the J gene lost 0 bases, with 11 bases spanning the gap. In DNA form, the CDR3 reads TGTGCCAGCAGCATCACAGGGAGCTCCTACGAGCAGTACTTC. Encoded protein: CASSITGSSYEQYF.

The table lists this clone with a count of one. The V and J genes are TRBV6-5 and TRBJ2-7; 11 positions agree with TRBD1. Per the germline V gene, CDR1 is MNHEY and CDR2 is SVGAGI. V shed 6 bases and J 4 bases; nucleotides not matched to a gene: 5. The CDR3 is 14 residues long. This CDR3 is CASSRGQGAYEQYF. CDR3 sequence (DNA): TGTGCCAGCAGCCGCGGACAGGGGGCTTACGAGCAGTACTTC.